This T cell receptor beta chain comes out of a study of human T cells and chemical hapten exposure. Study conclusions and caveats: Relative to control repertoires, expanded TCRs gave rise to significantly more large CDR3 similarity clusters.

Time point defined: patch test 1, 2 weeks after DPC sensitization. Stated treatment: therapeutic diphenylcyclopropenone sensitization with weekly scalp DPC. Each donor was an alopecia patient between 18 and 70 years of age who qualified for DPC. MiXCR was run by TCRdb on the RACE reads, yielding one entry per CDR3 protein. Counted here are 75,000 to 90,000 distinct CDR3 sequences, approximately 10% occurring once; the ten biggest clones make up about 1.3%. This clonotype turned up a few times. Its antigen is undetermined. The starting material was whole blood, obtained in connection with sensitization to the hapten diphenylcyclopropenone (DPC). The TCR was taken from a woman between 45 and 65 years old with alopecia areata. Some clones in this sample may be carry-over from other donors' samples.

As DNA, the CDR3 is TGTGCCAGCAGCCAGCAGACAGGGTTTGGCTACACCTTC. Protein: CASSQQTGFGYTF. V gene TRBV3-1 combines with J gene TRBJ1-2, with 7 positions matching TRBD1. This CDR3 comprises 13 residues. V gave up 3 bases and J gave up 7 bases; unmatched junction bases: 5. Germline values: CDR1 LGHDT, CDR2 YNNKEL (reference sequence).